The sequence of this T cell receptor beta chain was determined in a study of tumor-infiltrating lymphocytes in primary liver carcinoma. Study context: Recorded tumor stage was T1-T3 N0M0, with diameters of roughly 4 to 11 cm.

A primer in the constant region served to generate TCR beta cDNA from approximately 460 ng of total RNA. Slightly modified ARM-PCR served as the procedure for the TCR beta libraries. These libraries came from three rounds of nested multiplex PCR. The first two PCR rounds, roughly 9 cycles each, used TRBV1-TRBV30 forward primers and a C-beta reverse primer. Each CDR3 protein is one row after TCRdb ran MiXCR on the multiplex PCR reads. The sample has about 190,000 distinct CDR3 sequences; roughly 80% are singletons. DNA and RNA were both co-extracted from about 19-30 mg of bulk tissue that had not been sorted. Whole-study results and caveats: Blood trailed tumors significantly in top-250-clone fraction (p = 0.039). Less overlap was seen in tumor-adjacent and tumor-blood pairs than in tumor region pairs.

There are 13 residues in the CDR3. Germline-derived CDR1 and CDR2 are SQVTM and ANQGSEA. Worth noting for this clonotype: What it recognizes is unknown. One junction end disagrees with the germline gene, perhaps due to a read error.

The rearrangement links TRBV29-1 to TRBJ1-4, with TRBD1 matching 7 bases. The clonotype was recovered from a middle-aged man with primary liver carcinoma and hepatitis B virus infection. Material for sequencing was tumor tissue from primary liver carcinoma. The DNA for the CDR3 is TGCAGCGTCAAGACAGGGTCTATTGAAAGACTGTTTTTT. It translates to CSVKTGSIERLFF.